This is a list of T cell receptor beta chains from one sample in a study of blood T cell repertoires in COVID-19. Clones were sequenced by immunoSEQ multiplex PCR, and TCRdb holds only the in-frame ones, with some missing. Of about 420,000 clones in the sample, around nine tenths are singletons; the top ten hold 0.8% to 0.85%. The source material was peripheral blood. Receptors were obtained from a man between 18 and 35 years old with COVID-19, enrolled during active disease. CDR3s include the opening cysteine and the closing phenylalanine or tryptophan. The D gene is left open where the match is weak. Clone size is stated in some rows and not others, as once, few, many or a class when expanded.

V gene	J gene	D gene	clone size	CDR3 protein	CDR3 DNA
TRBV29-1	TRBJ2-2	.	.	CSVGPGAGELFF	TGCAGCGTTGGACCCGGGGCCGGGGAGCTGTTTTTT
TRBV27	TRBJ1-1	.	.	CASSSQTGNTEAFF	TGTGCCAGCAGTTCCCAGACAGGGAACACTGAAGCTTTCTTT
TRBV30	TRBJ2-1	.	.	CAWSDDRSPGFAQFF	TGTGCCTGGAGTGATGATAGAAGCCCCGGGTTTGCGCAGTTCTTC
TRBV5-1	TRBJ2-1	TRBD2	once	CASSPKTSAAEQFF	TGCGCCAGCAGCCCGAAGACTAGCGCGGCTGAGCAGTTCTTC
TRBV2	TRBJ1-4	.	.	CASSEQGQAVGKLFF	TGTGCCAGCAGTGAGCAGGGTCAGGCTGTCGGAAAACTGTTTTTT
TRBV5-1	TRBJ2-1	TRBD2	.	CASSPGLAGADEQFF	TGCGCCAGCAGCCCGGGACTAGCGGGAGCGGATGAGCAGTTCTTC
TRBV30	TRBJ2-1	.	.	CAWGGLAYNEQFF	TGTGCCTGGGGTGGACTTGCATACAATGAGCAGTTCTTC
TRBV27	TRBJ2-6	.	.	CASSLSSGANVLTF	TGTGCCAGCAGTCTGAGCTCTGGGGCCAACGTCCTGACTTTC
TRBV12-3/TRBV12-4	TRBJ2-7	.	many	CASSSARSYEQYF	TGTGCCAGCAGTTCAGCTCGCTCCTACGAGCAGTACTTC
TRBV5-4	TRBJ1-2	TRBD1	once	CASSFFLGQGDHGYTF	TGTGCCAGCAGCTTCTTCTTAGGACAGGGGGACCATGGCTACACCTTC
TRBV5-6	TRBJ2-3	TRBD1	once	CASSLEQGTGDTQYF	TGTGCCAGCAGCTTGGAACAGGGGACGGGAGATACGCAGTATTTT
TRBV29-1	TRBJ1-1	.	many	CSVVQGSSTEAFF	TGCAGCGTTGTTCAGGGATCGAGCACTGAAGCTTTCTTT
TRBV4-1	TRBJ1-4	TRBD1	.	CASSPGQVEDEKLFF	TGCGCCAGCAGCCCCGGACAGGTAGAGGATGAAAAACTGTTTTTT
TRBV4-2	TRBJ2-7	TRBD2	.	CASSRGLAGGIPYEQYF	TGTGCCAGCAGCCGGGGACTAGCGGGAGGGATCCCCTACGAGCAGTACTTC
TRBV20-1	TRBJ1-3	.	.	CSASTNGGSGNTIYF	TGCAGTGCTAGTACCAACGGCGGCTCTGGAAACACCATATATTTT
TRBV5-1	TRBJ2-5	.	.	CASSLGVDDTQETQYF	TGCGCCAGCAGCTTGGGCGTCGACGACACCCAAGAGACCCAGTACTTC
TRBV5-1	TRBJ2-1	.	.	CASSGGIYNEQFF	TGCGCCAGCAGCGGAGGGATATACAATGAGCAGTTCTTC
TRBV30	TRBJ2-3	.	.	CAWSATSSRDTQYF	TGTGCCTGGAGTGCGACTAGTTCGAGAGATACGCAGTATTTT
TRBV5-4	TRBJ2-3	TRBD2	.	CASSPRTSASTDTQYF	TGTGCCAGCAGCCCGAGGACTAGCGCCAGCACAGATACGCAGTATTTT
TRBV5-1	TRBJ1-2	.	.	CASSLTMDYGYTF	TGCGCCAGCAGCTTAACAATGGACTATGGCTACACCTTC
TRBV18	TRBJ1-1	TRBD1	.	CASSPPNRGLKEGMNTEAFF	TGTGCCAGCTCACCACCGAACAGGGGGCTTAAGGAAGGGATGAACACTGAAGCTTTCTTT
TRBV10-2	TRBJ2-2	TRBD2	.	CATRGLAGEGGELFF	TGCGCCACCAGAGGACTAGCGGGGGAGGGCGGGGAGCTGTTTTTT
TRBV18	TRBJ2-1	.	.	CASRGEGVNEQFF	TGTGCCAGTCGGGGTGAGGGGGTGAATGAGCAGTTCTTC
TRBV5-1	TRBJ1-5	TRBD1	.	CASSRGTGTYSNQPQHF	TGCGCCAGCAGCCGTGGGACAGGAACATATAGCAATCAGCCCCAGCATTTT
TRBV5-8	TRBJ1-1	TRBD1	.	CASSSGQGFSWDTEAFF	TGTGCCAGCAGCTCCGGACAGGGTTTTTCGTGGGACACTGAAGCTTTCTTT
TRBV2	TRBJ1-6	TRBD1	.	CASSAQGLDSPLHF	TGTGCCAGCAGTGCACAGGGGTTGGATTCACCCCTCCACTTT
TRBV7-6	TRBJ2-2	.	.	CASSFTANTGELFF	TGTGCCAGCAGCTTTACAGCGAACACCGGGGAGCTGTTTTTT
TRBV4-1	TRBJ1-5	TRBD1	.	CASSRIQGVGNQPQHF	TGCGCCAGCAGCCGCATACAGGGGGTCGGCAATCAGCCCCAGCATTTT
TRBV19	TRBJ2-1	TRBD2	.	CASTAGGYNEQFF	TGTGCCAGTACGGCGGGAGGGTACAATGAGCAGTTCTTC
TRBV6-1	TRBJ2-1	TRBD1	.	CASSETPGQANNEQFF	TGTGCCAGCAGTGAAACCCCGGGACAGGCAAACAATGAGCAGTTCTTC
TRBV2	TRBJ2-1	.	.	CASTFGLSSYNEQFF	TGTGCCAGCACTTTTGGGCTCAGCTCCTACAATGAGCAGTTCTTC